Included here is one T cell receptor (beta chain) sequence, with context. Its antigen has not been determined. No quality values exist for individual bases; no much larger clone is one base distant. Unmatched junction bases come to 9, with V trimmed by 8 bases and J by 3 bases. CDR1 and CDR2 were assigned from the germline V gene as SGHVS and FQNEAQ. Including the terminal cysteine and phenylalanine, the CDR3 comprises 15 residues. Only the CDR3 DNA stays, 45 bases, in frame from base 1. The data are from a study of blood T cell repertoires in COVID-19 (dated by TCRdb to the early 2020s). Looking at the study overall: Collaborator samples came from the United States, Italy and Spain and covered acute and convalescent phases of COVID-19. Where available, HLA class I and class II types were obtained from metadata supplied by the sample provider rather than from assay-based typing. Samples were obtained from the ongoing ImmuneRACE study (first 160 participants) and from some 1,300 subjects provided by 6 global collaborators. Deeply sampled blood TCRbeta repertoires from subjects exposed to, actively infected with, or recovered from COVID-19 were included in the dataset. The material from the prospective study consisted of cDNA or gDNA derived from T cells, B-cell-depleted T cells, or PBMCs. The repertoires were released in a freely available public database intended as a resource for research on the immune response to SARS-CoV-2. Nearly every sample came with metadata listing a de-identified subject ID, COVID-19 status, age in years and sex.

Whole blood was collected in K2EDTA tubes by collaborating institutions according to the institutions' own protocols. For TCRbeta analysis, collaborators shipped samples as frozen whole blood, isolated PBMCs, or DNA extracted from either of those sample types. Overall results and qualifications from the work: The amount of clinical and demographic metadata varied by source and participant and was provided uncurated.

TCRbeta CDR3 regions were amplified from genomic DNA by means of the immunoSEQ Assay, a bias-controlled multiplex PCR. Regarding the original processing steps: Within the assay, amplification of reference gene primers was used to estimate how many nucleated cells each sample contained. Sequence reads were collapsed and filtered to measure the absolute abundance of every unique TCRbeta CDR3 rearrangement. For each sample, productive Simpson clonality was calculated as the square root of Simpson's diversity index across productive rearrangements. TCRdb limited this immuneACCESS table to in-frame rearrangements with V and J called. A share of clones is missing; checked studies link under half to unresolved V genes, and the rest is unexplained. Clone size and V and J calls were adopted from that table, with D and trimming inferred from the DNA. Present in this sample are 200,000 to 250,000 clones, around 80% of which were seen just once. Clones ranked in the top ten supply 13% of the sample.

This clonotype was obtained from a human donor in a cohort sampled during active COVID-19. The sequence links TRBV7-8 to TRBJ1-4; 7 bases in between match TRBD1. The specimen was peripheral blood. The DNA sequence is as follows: TGTGCCAGCGGACAGGAGAAACGACCTAATGAAAAACTGTTTTTT. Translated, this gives CASGQEKRPNEKLFF.